The 32 T cell receptor beta chains below come from one sample, sequenced in a study of T cells in Graves' hyperthyroidism and ophthalmopathy. Amplification yielded TCR beta CDR3 regions, with RNA transcripts as the source. In the first-round RT-PCR of the TCR CDR3, the HTBI primer set was used. MiXCR, run by TCRdb on the multiplex PCR reads, gives a single entry per CDR3 protein. The table has under 350,000 distinct CDR3 sequences, roughly 21% seen once. The sample was blood. Receptors originate from a woman in her 50s with Graves' hyperthyroidism.

Turning to this clonotype: A much bigger clone sits one base away, suggesting this may be a read error. The chain is built from TRBV12-3 or TRBV12-4 and TRBJ2-7; a weak D match, TRBD1 (6 bases). The CDR3 sequence is 14 residues long. The V and J ends lost 5 bases and 3 bases respectively, with 14 bases between them. As DNA, the CDR3 is TGTGCCAGCAGTCCCCGAACAGGGCTCTACGAGCAGTACTTC. It specifies CASSPRTGLYEQYF.

This clonotype showed up many times. The V and J genes are TRBV11-2 and TRBJ2-2; D remains ambiguous. The CDR3 runs 15 residues. The V end was cut by 6 bases, the J end by 7 bases, with 18 bases between. The germline gives CDR1 SGHAT, CDR2 FQNNGV. In DNA, the CDR3 is TGTGCCAGCAGTCCAACCCGGAGTTGGAGCGGGGAGCTGTTTTTT. Amino acid sequence: CASSPTRSWSGELFF.

This clonotype appeared many times. This rearrangement joins TRBV27 to TRBJ2-7; D remains ambiguous. With 5 bases removed from V and 3 bases from J, the gap between germline ends came to 14 bases. This CDR3 is built from 14 residues. The V gene's germline CDR1 is MNHEY and CDR2 SMNVEV (reference sequence). This CDR3 reads CASSLDSGLYEQYF. CDR3 nucleotides: TGTGCCAGCAGTCTTGATTCGGGCCTCTACGAGCAGTACTTC.

Written as DNA, the CDR3 is TGCAGTGCTAGGGCCGGGACTACCAATGAGCAGTTCTTC. It yields the protein CSARAGTTNEQFF. The V and J genes are TRBV20-1 and TRBJ2-1, with TRBD2 identical over 7 bases. V was pared by 3 bases and J by 6 bases, with 5 bases of the junction left unmatched. Germline assignment: CDR1 DFQATT and CDR2 SNEGSKA (reference sequence). The CDR3 has 13 residues.

This clonotype has a handful of counts. This chain links TRBV5-1 with TRBJ2-5; a possible D gene is TRBD2 (6 bases). The CDR3 runs to 15 residues. Per germline, CDR1 SGHRS and CDR2 YFSETQ. V was trimmed by 1 base and J by 4 bases, leaving 14 bases between them. The CDR3 DNA is TGCGCCAGCAGCTTGAATAGCGGCTTGGGAGAGACCCAGTACTTC. The encoded protein is CASSLNSGLGETQYF.

The chain couples TRBV4-2 to TRBJ2-7, with D perhaps TRBD1 (6 bases). Trimming removed 4 bases at V and 3 bases at J, with 16 bases between. The CDR3 loop spans 15 amino acids. Germline V gene lookup returns CDR1 LGHNA and CDR2 YNFKEQ. The CDR3 coding sequence is TGTGCCAGCAGCCCAAGACCCGGGACAAGCTACGAGCAGTACTTC. As protein: CASSPRPGTSYEQYF.

The chain joins TRBV18 to TRBJ2-1; 8 bases agree with TRBD2. V shed 3 bases, J shed 0 bases, and the junction held 7 bases outside the gene matches. Germline V lookup: CDR1 KGHSH, CDR2 LQKENI. This CDR3 region has 17 residues. CDR3 in amino acids: CASSPQASGYSYNEQFF. The CDR3 coding sequence is TGTGCCAGCTCACCTCAGGCTAGCGGGTACTCCTACAATGAGCAGTTCTTC.

This clonotype has at least ten counts. The chain uses TRBV5-1 and TRBJ1-1; TRBD1 is a possible D gene (6 bases). The CDR3 contains 16 residues. Germline V CDR1 and CDR2: SGHRS, YFSETQ. Trimming took 4 bases from V and 0 from J, leaving 16 bases between them. The CDR3 DNA reads as TGCGCCAGCAGCCCCTGGACAGCGCTCATGAACACTGAAGCTTTCTTT. This encodes CASSPWTALMNTEAFF.

This clonotype was detected many times. The chain couples TRBV20-1 to TRBJ1-4; 7 nucleotides line up with TRBD1. CDR3 length equals 16 residues. Unmatched junction bases numbered 13, after V lost 2 bases and J lost 7 bases. CDR1 and CDR2 from the germline V gene are DFQATT and SNEGSKA (reference sequence). CDR3: CSARRWESGDSEKLFF. The CDR3 region has the DNA TGCAGTGCTAGACGGTGGGAGTCCGGGGACAGTGAAAAACTGTTTTTT.

This chain links TRBV10-2 with TRBJ2-1, with TRBD1 as a possible D gene (5 bases). The CDR3 covers 13 residues. Germline CDR1 and CDR2: WSHSY and SAAADI. The V and J ends lost 6 bases and 0 bases respectively, with 6 bases between them. This CDR3 is CASRDNSYNEQFF. CDR3 DNA: TGCGCCAGCAGGGACAACTCCTACAATGAGCAGTTCTTC.

The CDR3 DNA is TGTGCCATCAGTATGGCGGGGGCCATCACCGGGGAGCTGTTTTTT. Amino acid sequence: CAISMAGAITGELFF. This chain links TRBV10-3 with TRBJ2-2; the D gene is possibly TRBD2 (7 bases). In germline, CDR1 is ENHRY, CDR2 SYGVKD. The CDR3 runs to 15 residues. V lost 5 bases and J 4 bases, leaving 14 bases between the germline ends.

This clonotype has a count of ten or more. The chain couples TRBV5-1 to TRBJ2-7; TRBD1 is a possible D gene (6 bases). Per the germline V gene, CDR1 is SGHRS and CDR2 is YFSETQ. The CDR3 spans 18 residues. Deletions cut 2 bases from V and 4 bases from J, with 25 bases between. The CDR3 loop is CASSFVGGHTGIRYEQYF. CDR3 sequence (DNA): TGCGCCAGCAGCTTTGTCGGTGGGCATACAGGGATAAGGTACGAGCAGTACTTC.

The chain joins TRBV7-8 to TRBJ2-7, with D perhaps matching TRBD2 (5 bases). The CDR3 is made up of 12 amino acids. CDR1 and CDR2 (germline): SGHVS, FQNEAQ. V gave up 6 bases and J gave up 6 bases, with 12 bases separating them. The CDR3 loop reads CASSRTWSEQYF. The CDR3 DNA reads TGTGCCAGCAGTCGGACTTGGAGCGAGCAGTACTTC.

This clonotype has a handful of counts. The genes are TRBV9 and TRBJ1-4, with TRBD1 matching over 8 bases. Unmatched junction bases numbered 8, after V lost 3 bases and J lost 7 bases. Per the germline V gene, CDR1 is SGDLS and CDR2 is YYNGEE. CDR3 length: 15 amino acids. This chain's CDR3 is CASSAQTGAGEKLFF. DNA for the CDR3: TGTGCCAGCAGCGCCCAGACAGGGGCGGGTGAAAAACTGTTTTTT. Together with reference TRBV9 and TRBJ1-4, the CDR3 gives the full variable domain: DSGVTQTPKHLITATGQRVTLRCSPRSGDLSVYWYQQSLDQGLQFLIQYYNGEERAKGNILERFSAQQFPDLHSELNLSSLELGDSALYFCASSAQTGAGEKLFFGSGTQLSVL.

This clonotype occurred many times. V usage is TRBV18 and J usage is TRBJ1-2, with D unclear. Trimming cost V 0 bases and J 7 bases, with 15 bases left between them. The CDR3 has 15 residues. Germline V lookup: CDR1 KGHSH, CDR2 LQKENI. CDR3 amino acids: CASSPPQRAESGYTF. CDR3 nucleotide sequence: TGTGCCAGCTCACCACCCCAGAGAGCAGAGAGTGGCTACACCTTC.

This clonotype was counted a few times. This rearrangement joins TRBV27 to TRBJ1-4; D possibly corresponds to TRBD1 (6 bases). The CDR3 is made up of 13 amino acids. CDR1 is MNHEY and CDR2 is SMNVEV in the germline V gene (reference sequence). The germline V and J ends were trimmed by 1 base and 12 bases, with 12 bases remaining between them. In nucleotides, the CDR3 is TGTGCCAGCAGTTTATGGGAACAGGGTGAACTGTTTTTT. This gives the protein CASSLWEQGELFF. The entire variable domain, with the rest obtained from reference TRBV27 and TRBJ1-4, is as follows: EAQVTQNPRYLITVTGKKLTVTCSQNMNHEYMSWYRQDPGLGLRQIYYSMNVEVTDKGDVPEGYKVSRKEKRNFPLILESPSPNQTSLYFCASSLWEQGELFFGSGTQLSVL.

This chain links TRBV7-9 with TRBJ1-2; 7 bases line up with TRBD1. The CDR3 loop spans 15 amino acids. Trimming at V came to 1 base and at J to 4 bases, leaving 6 bases not matched to a gene. The germline V gene encodes CDR1 SEHNR and CDR2 FQNEAQ (reference sequence). Here the CDR3 reads CASSLGGTEGYGYTF. The CDR3 nucleotides are TGTGCCAGCAGCTTAGGGGGGACAGAAGGCTATGGCTACACCTTC.

This clonotype was observed many times. The chain joins TRBV12-5 to TRBJ2-1; 10 positions agree with TRBD2. V lost 3 bases to trimming and J lost 3 bases; unmatched junction nucleotides: 8. This CDR3 is built from 17 residues. Germline CDR1 and CDR2: LGHNT and FRNRAP. The CDR3 nucleotides are TGTGCTAGTGGTTTTTCGGCTAGCGGGAGACGCTACAATGAGCAGTTCTTC. Its translation: CASGFSASGRRYNEQFF.

The rearrangement links TRBV2 to TRBJ1-2, with no clear D. V lost 1 base to trimming and J lost 0 bases, with 9 bases between them. Germline V gene lookup returns CDR1 SNHLY and CDR2 FYNNEI. This CDR3 is built from 15 residues. CDR3 residues: CASSEGAETNYGYTF. In nucleotides, the CDR3 is TGTGCCAGCAGTGAAGGTGCGGAGACTAACTATGGCTACACCTTC.

Many counts were recorded for this clonotype. The chain combines TRBV4-1 with TRBJ2-5, with D perhaps assigned TRBD1 or TRBD2 (5 bases each). Germline V CDR1 and CDR2: MGHRA, YSYEKL. The CDR3 sequence is 13 residues long. The V end was cut by 3 bases, the J end by 13 bases, with 18 bases between. The CDR3 DNA reads as TGCGCCAGCAGCCACGGGACGGAGGCGGTTCGGTACTTC. Translated, it gives CASSHGTEAVRYF.

This clonotype was seen many times. The rearrangement joins TRBV7-9 to TRBJ2-3; weak D call: TRBD1 (6 bases). CDR3 length equals 18 residues. The V end lost 1 base, the J end lost 3 bases, and 20 bases lay between the germline ends. CDR1 is SEHNR, CDR2 FQNEAQ, per germline (reference sequence). CDR3 coding DNA: TGTGCCAGCAGCTTAGTTCCCTTAGGCAGGGGTGGAACAGATACGCAGTATTTT. This translates into CASSLVPLGRGGTDTQYF. Filled out from reference TRBV7-9 and TRBJ2-3, the complete variable domain reads DTGVSQNPRHKITKRGQNVTFRCDPISEHNRLYWYRQTLGQGPEFLTYFQNEAQLEKSRLLSDRFSAERPKGSFSTLEIQRTEQGDSAMYLCASSLVPLGRGGTDTQYFGPGTRLTVL.

In this sample, this clonotype turned up a few times. The rearrangement links TRBV6-5 to TRBJ2-1; TRBD2 might be the D (5 bases). The germline gives CDR1 MNHEY, CDR2 SVGAGI. Trimming stripped 2 bases from V and 10 bases from J, with 18 bases between. This CDR3 has 15 amino acids. CDR3 coding DNA: TGTGCCAGCAGTTACGGCGGGCCCACTCACGGGGAGCAGTTCTTC. It encodes CASSYGGPTHGEQFF.

The chain recombines TRBV6-5 with TRBJ2-7; 9 bases are a match to TRBD2. The CDR3 is 16 amino acids. Germline V gives CDR1 MNHEY, CDR2 SVGAGI. The J segment lost 2 bases and the V segment lost 1 base, leaving 6 bases of the junction unmatched. The CDR3, as DNA: TGTGCCAGCAGTTACTATGCGGGAGGGCCGGCCTACGAGCAGTACTTC. It encodes CASSYYAGGPAYEQYF.

This clonotype was counted many times. The chain couples TRBV29-1 to TRBJ2-1; 10 bases match TRBD1. Germline V gene lookup returns CDR1 SQVTM and CDR2 ANQGSEA. Trimming cost V 6 bases and J 0 bases; bases outside gene matches: 2. The CDR3 has 14 amino acids. DNA for the CDR3: TGCAGCGTACGGGACAGGGGCTCCTACAATGAGCAGTTCTTC. Translation: CSVRDRGSYNEQFF.

The chain couples TRBV20-1 to TRBJ2-2; no clear D gene. Trimming cost V 3 bases and J 2 bases, with 7 bases left between them. This CDR3 has 13 residues. Germline V CDR1 and CDR2: DFQATT, SNEGSKA (reference sequence). Here the CDR3 reads CSASPQNTGELFF. The CDR3 bases are TGCAGTGCTAGCCCTCAAAACACCGGGGAGCTGTTTTTT.

The chain carries TRBV7-3 and TRBJ2-2; 9 bases are a match to TRBD1. V trimming: 5 bases; J trimming: 7 bases; junction bases outside the gene matches: 5. Germline CDR1 reads SGHTA; CDR2 reads FQGTGA. This CDR3 spans 14 amino acids. The CDR3 DNA sequence: TGTGCCAGCAGCCCGGGACAGGGTTTCGGGGAGCTGTTTTTT. Protein: CASSPGQGFGELFF.

This clonotype came up a few times. This may be a read error, as it is one base from a much larger clone. The chain recombines TRBV5-1 with TRBJ2-3, with a possible D match to TRBD2 (5 bases). The germline V and J ends were trimmed by 3 bases and 5 bases, with 10 bases remaining between them. The germline gives CDR1 SGHRS, CDR2 YFSETQ. The CDR3 is made up of 13 amino acids. In DNA, the CDR3 is TGCGCCAGCAGCTCACGGGGTGGAGATACGCAGTATTTT. Translating gives CASSSRGGDTQYF.

This clonotype came up many times. The chain is built from TRBV12-3 or TRBV12-4 and TRBJ2-5; D gene uncertain. The CDR3 spans 12 residues. The V end lost 5 bases, the J end lost 4 bases, and 8 bases lay between the germline ends. DNA for the CDR3: TGTGCCAGCAGTCCGAGGCGAGAGACCCAGTACTTC. Its protein product is CASSPRRETQYF.

This clonotype was observed a few times. The chain is built from TRBV7-8 and TRBJ2-1; TRBD1 aligns across 7 bases. With 5 bases clipped from V and 14 bases from J, the junction kept 12 bases outside the gene matches. Per the germline V gene, CDR1 is SGHVS and CDR2 is FQNEAQ. This CDR3 is built from 13 residues. The CDR3 DNA follows: TGTGCCAGCAGCCCTATAGGGGGCAGTCCAGAGTTCTTC. Residues: CASSPIGGSPEFF.

In its sample, this clonotype was seen many times. The chain links TRBV20-1 to TRBJ2-1, with 14 nucleotides matching TRBD2. Looked up from germline, CDR1 is DFQATT and CDR2 is SNEGSKA (reference sequence). This CDR3 contains 18 residues. The junction had 8 bases not matched to a gene; V was cut back by 1 base and J by 3 bases. CDR3 DNA sequence: TGCAGTGCTAGAGTTCGGACTAGCGGGAGGATGATCTACAATGAGCAGTTCTTC. This gives the protein CSARVRTSGRMIYNEQFF.

J is TRBJ2-2 and V is TRBV28; D might be TRBD1 or TRBD2, each matching 6 bases. V dropped 7 bases and J dropped 4 bases, with 22 bases sitting between them. Germline CDR1 reads MDHEN; CDR2 reads SYDVKM. The CDR3 runs 17 residues. This CDR3 reads CASTPGGLGVTTGELFF. The CDR3 DNA follows: TGTGCCAGCACCCCTGGGGGGCTAGGGGTTACCACCGGGGAGCTGTTTTTT.

At least ten counts were recorded for this clonotype. The chain couples TRBV18 to TRBJ2-5; no clear D. The germline gives CDR1 KGHSH, CDR2 LQKENI. V shed 0 bases and J shed 4 bases, with 3 bases lying between them. This CDR3 has 12 amino acids. The CDR3 DNA sequence: TGTGCCAGCTCACCACCGCGAGAGACCCAGTACTTC. It yields the protein CASSPPRETQYF.